What follows describes a single T cell receptor beta chain. Its target is not known. These data originate in a study of T cell responses to AZD1222 COVID-19 vaccine. Study-level results: Mapped onto spike, vaccine-associated CD4 TCRs spanned it and were dominant at 160-218 and 743-854. A mostly white British donor set with more females was recruited, and clonal diversity was possibly underestimated.

The CDR3 is 13 residues long. Germline lookup yields CDR1 SGHTA and CDR2 FQGNSA. V dropped 7 bases and J dropped 6 bases, with 16 bases sitting between them. Sequencing was performed with immunoSEQ multiplex PCR; in TCRdb, only in-frame clones are kept and a portion is missing. This sample yields 150,000 to 180,000 clones, of which roughly nine tenths are seen a single time; approximately 20% belongs to the top ten. The chain couples TRBV7-2 to TRBJ2-7; D possibly uses TRBD1 or TRBD2 (6 bases each). This clonotype was obtained from an adult in good health. Here the sequenced sample was peripheral blood, taken on day 0 of AZD1222 vaccination. CDR3 DNA: TGTGCCAGCATATCCGGGGGCATGGGCGAGCAGTACTTC. Amino acid sequence: CASISGGMGEQYF.